This T cell receptor beta chain appears in the sequencing data of a study of blood T cell repertoires in COVID-19. Background on the study: Italy, Spain and the United States were the sources of the convalescent and acute COVID-19 samples. The cDNA or gDNA used as material had been derived from T cells, B-cell-depleted T cells, or PBMCs.

CDR3 length: 15 residues. V dropped 7 bases and J dropped 1; count of bases not matched to a gene: 6. Per the germline V gene, CDR1 is LNHDA and CDR2 is SQIVND (reference sequence). In the original workflow: Nucleated cell counts were estimated from reference gene primer amplification. Assay used: immunoSEQ multiplex PCR; TCRdb lists only in-frame clones, some missing. Clonal size and the V and J genes are those of that table, whereas D and trimming came from the DNA. Here the sample spans roughly 79,000 clones, about four fifths being singletons. This TCR was recovered from a man between 45 and 60 years old with acute or convalescent COVID-19. Sequencing input: peripheral blood. The genes are TRBV19 and TRBJ1-1, with 10 bases that match TRBD1. The CDR3 region has the DNA TGTGCCAGTACCGGGACAGGGGTTGGGAACACTGAAGCTTTCTTT. This gives the protein CASTGTGVGNTEAFF.